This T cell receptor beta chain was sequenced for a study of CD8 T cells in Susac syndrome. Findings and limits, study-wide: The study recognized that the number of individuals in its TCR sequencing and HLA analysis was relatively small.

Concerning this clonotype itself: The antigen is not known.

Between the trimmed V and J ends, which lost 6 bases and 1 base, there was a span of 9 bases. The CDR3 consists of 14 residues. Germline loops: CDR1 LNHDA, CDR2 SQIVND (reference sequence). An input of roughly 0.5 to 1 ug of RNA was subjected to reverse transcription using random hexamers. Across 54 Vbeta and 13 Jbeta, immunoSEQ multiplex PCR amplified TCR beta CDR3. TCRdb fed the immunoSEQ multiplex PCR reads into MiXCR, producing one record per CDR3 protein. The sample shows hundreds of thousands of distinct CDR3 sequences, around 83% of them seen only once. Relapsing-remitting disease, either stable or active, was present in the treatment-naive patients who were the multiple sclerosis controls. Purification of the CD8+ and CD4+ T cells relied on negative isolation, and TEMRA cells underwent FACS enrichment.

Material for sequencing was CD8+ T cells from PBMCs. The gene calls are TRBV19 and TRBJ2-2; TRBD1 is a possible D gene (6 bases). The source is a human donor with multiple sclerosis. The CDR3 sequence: CASSRQENTGELFF. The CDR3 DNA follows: TGTGCCAGTAGCCGACAGGAGAACACCGGGGAGCTGTTTTTT.